One sample yielded the 25 T cell receptor beta chains listed below, sequenced in a study of shared clonotypes between healthy human individuals. Sequencing used immunoSEQ multiplex PCR; TCRdb keeps in-frame clones, though not all of them. The sample lists hundreds of thousands of clones; less than 98% were seen once. Sequencing input: naive CD4+ T cells sorted from blood. Noted subset: CD45RA+ positively selected. These receptors originate from a woman in her 30s in good health.

This chain connects TRBV5-1 to TRBJ2-7; 7 nucleotides align to TRBD1. The germline CDR1 and CDR2 sequences are SGHRS and YFSETQ. J gave up 5 bases and V 4 bases, and 15 bases lay outside the gene matches. This CDR3 contains 16 residues. The CDR3 loop is CASSLGAQGPGHEQYF. As DNA, the CDR3 is TGCGCCAGCAGCCTAGGGGCACAGGGGCCCGGACACGAGCAGTACTTC.

The rearrangement links TRBV29-1 to TRBJ2-7, with TRBD1 identical over 8 bases. V trimming: 5 bases; J trimming: 2 bases; junction bases outside the gene matches: 5. CDR1 is SQVTM and CDR2 is ANQGSEA in the germline V gene. The length of the CDR3 is 13 residues. For the CDR3, the DNA is TGCAGCGTTTATGGGACAGGTCCCTACGAGCAGTACTTC. Translated: CSVYGTGPYEQYF.

The chain links TRBV27 to TRBJ2-1; TRBD2 matches 8 bases. The CDR3 consists of 15 residues. J lost 14 bases, V lost 5 bases, and 17 bases had no gene match. From germline, CDR1 is MNHEY and CDR2 SMNVEV (reference sequence). CDR3 region: CASSRGTRSPGGEFF. The CDR3 nucleotides read TGTGCCAGCAGTCGCGGGACTAGATCCCCGGGGGGGGAGTTCTTC.

The chain links TRBV27 to TRBJ1-6; TRBD1 aligns across 7 bases. Germline-derived CDR1 and CDR2 are MNHEY and SMNVEV (reference sequence). With V trimmed by 3 bases and J by 7 bases, 6 bases remained unmatched. This CDR3 contains 15 residues. The CDR3 DNA reads as TGTGCCAGCAGTTTCAATCAGGGGGTGAATTCACCCCTCCACTTT. This translates into CASSFNQGVNSPLHF.

The CDR3 DNA reads TGTGCCAGCAGCTGGACAGGGGGAGGCTACACCTTC. Translating gives CASSWTGGGYTF. The gene calls are TRBV5-6 and TRBJ1-2; 10 bases are shared with TRBD1. Germline V CDR1 and CDR2: SGHDT, YYEEEE. This CDR3 has 12 residues. V lost 3 bases, J lost 8 bases, and 1 base stayed unmatched.

This clone showed up just once. The CDR3, as DNA: TGTGCCAGCAGCCGAAACACAAAAAACAGGGGGCCTGAAGCTTTCTTT. The encoded protein is CASSRNTKNRGPEAFF. The genes are TRBV11-2 and TRBJ1-1; 9 bases map to TRBD1. The germline CDR1 and CDR2 sequences are SGHAT and FQNNGV. The CDR3 length is 16 residues. Losses at the gene ends were 5 bases for V and 6 bases for J; bases not matched to a gene: 13.

The chain combines TRBV15 with TRBJ2-3; 9 nucleotides agree with TRBD2. Trimming at V came to 6 bases and at J to 2 bases, leaving 18 bases not matched to a gene. The CDR3 consists of 19 residues. Germline assignment: CDR1 LNHNV and CDR2 YYDKDF (reference sequence). The CDR3 DNA follows: TGTGCCACCAGTCGGGACCCCTTCGCTTCTAGCGGGACCACAGATACGCAGTATTTT. Its translation is CATSRDPFASSGTTDTQYF.

The chain links TRBV11-3 to TRBJ2-3; TRBD1 matches at 11 bases. V shed 1 base, J shed 4 bases, and the junction held 10 bases outside the gene matches. The germline CDR1 and CDR2 sequences are SGHNT and YENEEA. This CDR3 has 18 residues. This CDR3 reads CASSLGRPGQGAADTQYF. DNA for the CDR3: TGTGCCAGCAGCTTAGGCCGACCCGGACAGGGGGCTGCAGATACGCAGTATTTT.

This chain uses TRBV28 with TRBJ2-2; TRBD1 might be the D (5 bases). The germline V and J ends were trimmed by 6 bases and 6 bases, with 11 bases remaining between them. The CDR3 contains 13 residues. Germline loops: CDR1 MDHEN, CDR2 SYDVKM. The CDR3 bases are TGTGCCAGCAGGACGACAGTGGCCGGGGAGCTGTTTTTT. It translates to CASRTTVAGELFF. Variable domain in full (rest from reference TRBV28 and TRBJ2-2): DVKVTQSSRYLVKRTGEKVFLECVQDMDHENMFWYRQDPGLGLRLIYFSYDVKMKEKGDIPEGYSVSREKKERFSLILESASTNQTSMYLCASRTTVAGELFFGEGSRLTVL.

The rearrangement uses TRBV10-1 and TRBJ2-1, with 8 positions matching TRBD2. The V gene end was trimmed by 2 bases and the J gene end by 8 bases; junction bases not matched to a gene: 8. Per the germline V gene, CDR1 is WNHNN and CDR2 is SYGVQD (reference sequence). The CDR3 totals 15 residues. The CDR3 region is CASSELTSGRDEQFF. CDR3 DNA: TGCGCCAGCAGTGAGCTAACTAGCGGCAGGGATGAGCAGTTCTTC.

This chain joins TRBV7-6 and TRBJ1-1; 9 bases agree with TRBD1. V dropped 5 bases and J dropped 6; count of bases not matched to a gene: 10. The CDR3 loop spans 15 amino acids. Germline V lookup: CDR1 SGHVS, CDR2 FNYEAQ. This CDR3 is CASSANRGRRSEAFF. The CDR3 region has the DNA TGTGCCAGCAGCGCTAACAGGGGGCGAAGGTCTGAAGCTTTCTTT.

The CDR3 DNA sequence: TGTGCCAGCAGTACCCTGGGGGGGGGCGTCTACGAGCAGTACTTC. The encoded protein is CASSTLGGGVYEQYF. The rearrangement joins TRBV6-5 to TRBJ2-7, with D maybe TRBD2 (7 bases). Germline V gives CDR1 MNHEY, CDR2 SVGAGI. V was trimmed by 5 bases and J by 3 bases, leaving 17 bases between them. The CDR3 extends over 15 amino acids.

The CDR3 bases are TGTGCCAGCAGGAAGCTTGGATCCTACGAGCAGTACTTC. Protein: CASRKLGSYEQYF. V usage is TRBV11-2 and J usage is TRBJ2-7; D is unresolved. CDR3 length equals 13 residues. The germline V gene has CDR1 SGHAT and CDR2 FQNNGV. V lost 6 bases and J 1 base, leaving 10 bases between the germline ends.

This clone was observed a handful of times. V is TRBV5-1 and J is TRBJ1-1; unclear D gene. CDR1 is SGHRS, CDR2 YFSETQ, per germline. V gave up 4 bases and J gave up 1 base, with 11 bases separating them. The CDR3 has 14 amino acids. The CDR3 reads CASSPWQTNTEAFF. In DNA, the CDR3 is TGCGCCAGCAGCCCCTGGCAGACGAACACTGAAGCTTTCTTT. The full variable domain, completed using reference TRBV5-1 and TRBJ1-1, is KAGVTQTPRYLIKTRGQQVTLSCSPISGHRSVSWYQQTPGQGLQFLFEYFSETQRNKGNFPGRFSGRQFSNSRSEMNVSTLELGDSALYLCASSPWQTNTEAFFGQGTRLTVV.

This clone was seen just once. The V and J genes are TRBV6-6 and TRBJ1-5; D unclear. CDR3 size: 15 residues. Germline CDR1 and CDR2: MNHNY and SVGAGI (reference sequence). With 2 bases removed from V and 1 base from J, the gap between germline ends came to 9 bases. For the CDR3, the DNA is TGTGCCAGCAGTTACGTCGGCCAGAGCAATCAGCCCCAGCATTTT. It codes for CASSYVGQSNQPQHF.

This sequence joins TRBV11-2 and TRBJ1-1, with D perhaps matching TRBD1 (6 bases). Trimming pared 0 bases from V and 4 bases from J, leaving 15 bases between. The CDR3 covers 16 residues. Germline CDR1 is SGHAT and CDR2 is FQNNGV. The CDR3 region is CASSLDPLGQITEAFF. DNA for the CDR3: TGTGCCAGCAGCTTAGATCCCCTAGGACAGATCACTGAAGCTTTCTTT.

A single count supports this clone. CDR3 coding DNA: TGTGCCAGCCACCGACAGGGCGGCTCCTACAATGAGCAGTTCTTC. Protein product: CASHRQGGSYNEQFF. The chain has TRBV2 and TRBJ2-1, with 7 bases lining up with TRBD1. CDR3 length equals 15 residues. The V gene's germline CDR1 is SNHLY and CDR2 FYNNEI. Trimming cost V 8 bases and J 0 bases; bases outside gene matches: 7.

This sequence joins TRBV18 and TRBJ2-7; TRBD1 aligns across 7 bases. This CDR3 region has 15 residues. Germline assignment: CDR1 KGHSH and CDR2 LQKENI. The V gene end was trimmed by 5 bases and the J gene end by 1 base; junction bases not matched to a gene: 8. For the CDR3, the DNA is TGTGCCAGCTCATTTCAGGGGGTTCAATCCTACGAGCAGTACTTC. It yields the protein CASSFQGVQSYEQYF.

The chain carries TRBV18 and TRBJ1-5, with TRBD1 matching 7 bases. The CDR3 contains 17 residues. Germline V gives CDR1 KGHSH, CDR2 LQKENI. Unmatched junction bases numbered 11, after V lost 6 bases and J lost 0 bases. CDR3 nucleotide sequence: TGTGCCAGCTCTCTTGACAGGGTTAAAGCTAGCAATCAGCCCCAGCATTTT. The encoded protein is CASSLDRVKASNQPQHF. The full variable domain, with the rest looked up from reference TRBV18 and TRBJ1-5, is NAGVMQNPRHLVRRRGQEARLRCSPMKGHSHVYWYRQLPEEGLKFMVYLQKENIIDESGMPKERFSAEFPKEGPSILRIQQVVRGDSAAYFCASSLDRVKASNQPQHFGDGTRLSIL.

This clone was counted a single time. The chain uses TRBV4-2 and TRBJ2-1, with 8 bases lining up with TRBD2. The length of the CDR3 is 15 residues. Germline V CDR1 and CDR2: LGHNA, YNFKEQ. The ends lost 0 bases at V and 8 bases at J; junction bases unmatched: 6. The CDR3 nucleotides are TGTGCCAGCAGCCAAGATCAGCGGGAGAGGCATGAGCAGTTCTTC. Its protein product is CASSQDQRERHEQFF.

V gene TRBV19 combines with J gene TRBJ2-3; D possibly matches TRBD1 or TRBD2 (5 bases each). The germline V and J ends were trimmed by 4 bases and 0 bases, with 14 bases remaining between them. The CDR3 contains 16 residues. Germline V gives CDR1 LNHDA, CDR2 SQIVND (reference sequence). The CDR3 here is CASSTSFGASTDTQYF. CDR3 sequence (DNA): TGTGCCAGTAGTACATCCTTCGGGGCTAGCACAGATACGCAGTATTTT.

This clone was counted once. The V gene is TRBV6-6, the J gene TRBJ2-3; no clear D. Trimming removed 1 base from V and 2 bases from J, with 4 bases in between. The CDR3 extends over 13 amino acids. Germline V gives CDR1 MNHNY, CDR2 SVGAGI (reference sequence). The CDR3 bases are TGTGCCAGCAGTTACTGGGCCACAGATACGCAGTATTTT. This translates into CASSYWATDTQYF.

This clone is a singleton in its sample. The chain uses TRBV27 and TRBJ2-3; 10 bases are shared with TRBD2. CDR3 length: 14 residues. With V trimmed by 6 bases and J by 7 bases, 7 bases remained unmatched. Germline CDR1 reads MNHEY; CDR2 reads SMNVEV (reference sequence). CDR3 loop: CASSPGTSVYTQYF. CDR3 coding DNA: TGTGCCAGCAGCCCCGGGACTAGCGTTTATACGCAGTATTTT.

The V call is TRBV4-2, the J call TRBJ2-5; TRBD1 might be the D (7 bases). V was trimmed by 4 bases and J by 5 bases, leaving 17 bases between them. The germline V gene has CDR1 LGHNA and CDR2 YNFKEQ. The CDR3 has 15 residues. The CDR3 nucleotides are TGTGCCAGCAGCCCCCTTGGTTCAGGGGGGGAGACCCAGTACTTC. Protein sequence: CASSPLGSGGETQYF.

This clone was recorded once. The chain has TRBV29-1 and TRBJ2-3; a weak D match, TRBD2 (6 bases). Trimming took 8 bases from V and 4 from J, leaving 19 bases between them. The CDR3 loop spans 14 amino acids. Germline-derived CDR1 and CDR2 are SQVTM and ANQGSEA. The DNA for the CDR3 is TGCAGCTCATATACCGCAGGGAGGCCAGATACGCAGTATTTT. Protein: CSSYTAGRPDTQYF.